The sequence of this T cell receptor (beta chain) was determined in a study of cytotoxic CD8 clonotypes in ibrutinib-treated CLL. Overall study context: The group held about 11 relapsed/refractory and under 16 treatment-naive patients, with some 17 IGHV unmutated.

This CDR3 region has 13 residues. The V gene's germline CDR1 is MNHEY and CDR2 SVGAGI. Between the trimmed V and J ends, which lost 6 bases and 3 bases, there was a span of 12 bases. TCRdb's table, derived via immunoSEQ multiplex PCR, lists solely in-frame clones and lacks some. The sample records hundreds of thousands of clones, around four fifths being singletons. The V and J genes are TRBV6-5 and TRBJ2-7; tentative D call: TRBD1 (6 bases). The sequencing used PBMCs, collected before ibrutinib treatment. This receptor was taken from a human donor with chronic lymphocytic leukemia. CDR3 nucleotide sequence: TGTGCCAGCAGCCAGGGGATCGTCTACGAGCAGTACTTC. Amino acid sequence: CASSQGIVYEQYF.